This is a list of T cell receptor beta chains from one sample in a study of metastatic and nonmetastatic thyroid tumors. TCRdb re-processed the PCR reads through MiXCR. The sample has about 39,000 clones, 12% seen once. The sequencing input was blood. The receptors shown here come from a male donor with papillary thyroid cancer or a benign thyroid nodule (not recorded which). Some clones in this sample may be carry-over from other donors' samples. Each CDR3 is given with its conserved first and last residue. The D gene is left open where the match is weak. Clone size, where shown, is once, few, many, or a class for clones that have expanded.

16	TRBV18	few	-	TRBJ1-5	CASSPQEALSNQPQHF
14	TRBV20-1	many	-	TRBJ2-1	CSARVGSSYNEQFF
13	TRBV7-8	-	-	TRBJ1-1	CASSLSGSPEAFF
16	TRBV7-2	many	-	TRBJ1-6	CASSINPSSYNSPLHF
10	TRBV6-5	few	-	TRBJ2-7	CARGGDEQYF
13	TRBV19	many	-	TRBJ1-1	CASSIKGWAEAFF
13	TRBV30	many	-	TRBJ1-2	CAWSGAGTYGYTF
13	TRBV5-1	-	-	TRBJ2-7	CASSLAVTYEQYF
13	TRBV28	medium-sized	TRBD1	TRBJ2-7	CASSRDSSYEQYF
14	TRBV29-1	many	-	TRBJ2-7	CSAAGTPSSYEQYF
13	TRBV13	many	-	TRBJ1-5	CASSTGYNQPQHF
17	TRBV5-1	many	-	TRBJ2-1	CASSHQSGGALGGEQFF
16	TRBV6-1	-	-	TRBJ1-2	CASSRDSLALVYGYTF
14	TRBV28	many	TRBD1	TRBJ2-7	CASTPKYRGREQYF
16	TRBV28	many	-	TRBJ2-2	CASSLTQGGSTGELFF
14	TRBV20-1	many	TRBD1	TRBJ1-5	CSARTGGVSVPQHF
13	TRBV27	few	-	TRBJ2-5	CTSGRQNQETQYF
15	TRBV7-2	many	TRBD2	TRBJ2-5	CASSSGLAGGETQYF
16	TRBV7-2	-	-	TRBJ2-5	CASSSSGTVRGETQYF
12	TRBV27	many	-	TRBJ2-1	CASSLGGNEQFF
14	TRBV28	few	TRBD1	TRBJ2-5	CASSTRDSQETQYF
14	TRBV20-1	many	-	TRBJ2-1	CSARDLNSLNEQFF
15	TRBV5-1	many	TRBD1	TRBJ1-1	CASSGGQGLNTEAFF
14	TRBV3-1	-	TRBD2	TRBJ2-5	CASGHLADRETQYF
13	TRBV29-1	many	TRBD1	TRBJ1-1	CSARQGEATEAFF
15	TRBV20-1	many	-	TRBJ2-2	CSARDRGTGAGELFF
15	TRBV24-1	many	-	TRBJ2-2	CATSDLRRGTGELFF
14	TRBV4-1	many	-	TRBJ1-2	CASSQDRTGSGYTF
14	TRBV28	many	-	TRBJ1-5	CASSPSWGNQPQHF
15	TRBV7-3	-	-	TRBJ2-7	CASSLSGAGLDEQYF
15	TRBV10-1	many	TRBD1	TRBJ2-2	CASSRTGVVTGELFF
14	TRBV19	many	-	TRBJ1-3	CASSPLSYGNTIYF
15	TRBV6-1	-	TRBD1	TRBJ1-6	CASRPRTGSVTPLHF
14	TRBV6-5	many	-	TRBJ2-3	CASSYSRGSDTQYF
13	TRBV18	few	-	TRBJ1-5	CASSPGESQPQHF
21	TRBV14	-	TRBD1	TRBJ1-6	CASSQVMVRRSGQVFNSPLHF
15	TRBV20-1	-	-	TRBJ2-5	CSARGEKEGGETQYF
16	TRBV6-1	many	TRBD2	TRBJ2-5	CASSPYSREVEATQYF
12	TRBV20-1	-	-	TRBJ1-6	CSASGGNSPLHF
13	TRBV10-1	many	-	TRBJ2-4	CARPGLAKNIQYF
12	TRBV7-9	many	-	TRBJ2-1	CASSFKGNEQFF
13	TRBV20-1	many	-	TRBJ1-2	CSARRRGPYGYTF
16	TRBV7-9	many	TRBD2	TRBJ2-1	CASSRDSGSGYNEQFF
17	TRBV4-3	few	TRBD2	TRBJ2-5	CASSQDDGTSGSETQYF
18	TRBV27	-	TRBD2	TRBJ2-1	CASSGGLAGGFSYNEQFF
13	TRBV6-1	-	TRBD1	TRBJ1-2	CASTAVTGHGYTF
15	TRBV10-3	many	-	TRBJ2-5	CAISGLGRGLETQYF
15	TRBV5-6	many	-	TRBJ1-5	CASSLRTQGNQPQHF
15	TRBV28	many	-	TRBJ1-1	CASSTLRRGLTEAFF
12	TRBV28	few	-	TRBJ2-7	CASSPYTLEQYF
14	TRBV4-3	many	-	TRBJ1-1	CASSQGSTVTEAFF
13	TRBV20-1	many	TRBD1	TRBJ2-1	CSASLSSGTEKFF
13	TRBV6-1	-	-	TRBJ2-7	CASSSYERNEQYF
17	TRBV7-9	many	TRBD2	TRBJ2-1	CASSLRSGGIGDNEQFF